A single sample gave rise to the 6 T cell receptor beta chains below, sequenced in a study of blood T cell repertoires in COVID-19 (dated by TCRdb to between 2020 and 2021). The library came from the immunoSEQ multiplex PCR assay. The table comes from immuneACCESS by way of TCRdb, which keeps in-frame sequences with V and J called. Part of the clones is missing from these tables; in studies checked, under half for an unresolved V gene and the rest for unknown reasons. The sample data list approximately 190,000 clones, and 80% to 90% of these were observed just once. The ten largest clones take up around 5.5% of the sample. The sequenced material came from peripheral blood. Every receptor here comes from a woman aged 70-85 years with active or convalescent COVID-19.

This chain uses TRBV6-6 with TRBJ2-5; no definite D call. The CDR3 spans 16 residues. CDR1 MNHNY and CDR2 SVGAGI come from the germline V gene (reference sequence). V lost 5 bases and J lost 5, with 21 bases in between. The CDR3 DNA sequence: TGTGCCAGCAGTCCCCCAGGCACTCGTCGGTCGGAGACCCAGTACTTC. This gives the protein CASSPPGTRRSETQYF.

V usage is TRBV19 and J usage is TRBJ1-2, with a weak D call TRBD1 (5 bases). The CDR3 spans 17 residues. Between the trimmed V and J ends, which lost 3 bases and 0 bases, there was a span of 17 bases. CDR1 and CDR2 (germline): LNHDA, SQIVND (reference sequence). DNA for the CDR3: TGTGCCAGTAGTATTCGACTAGGGACCCACGCTAACTATGGCTACACCTTC. This encodes CASSIRLGTHANYGYTF.

The V gene is TRBV5-1, the J gene TRBJ2-5; 8 bases line up with TRBD1. Germline trimming cut 1 base from V and 2 bases from J; bases unmatched to any gene: 10. The CDR3 totals 17 residues. The germline V gene has CDR1 SGHRS and CDR2 YFSETQ. The CDR3 region is CASSLRRGTGDQETQYF. CDR3 DNA: TGCGCCAGCAGCTTGAGACGCGGGACAGGAGATCAAGAGACCCAGTACTTC. The variable domain in full, completed from reference TRBV5-1 and TRBJ2-5, reads KAGVTQTPRYLIKTRGQQVTLSCSPISGHRSVSWYQQTPGQGLQFLFEYFSETQRNKGNFPGRFSGRQFSNSRSEMNVSTLELGDSALYLCASSLRRGTGDQETQYFGPGTRLLVL.

The chain is built from TRBV7-9 and TRBJ1-6; 9 positions match TRBD1. This CDR3 has 15 amino acids. Trimming removed 5 bases from V and 9 bases from J; junction bases left unmatched: 8. Germline V gene sequence: CDR1 SEHNR, CDR2 FQNEAQ (reference sequence). The CDR3 is CASSPGQGHGSPLHF. CDR3 in DNA: TGTGCCAGCAGCCCGGGACAGGGCCATGGTTCACCCCTCCACTTT.

This chain links TRBV6-1 with TRBJ2-7, with 9 bases matching TRBD1. J lost 1 base, V lost 2 bases, and 6 bases had no gene match. This CDR3 comprises 16 residues. Germline V CDR1 and CDR2: MNHNS, SASEGT. CDR3 sequence (DNA): TGTGCCAGCAGTGAACCTAGGACAGGGGTTTCCTACGAGCAGTACTTC. Protein product: CASSEPRTGVSYEQYF.

This chain joins TRBV7-3 and TRBJ2-3; D is undetermined. Trimming removed 5 bases from V and 0 bases from J, with 9 bases in between. Germline assignment: CDR1 SGHTA and CDR2 FQGTGA. This CDR3 has 14 amino acids. As DNA, the CDR3 is TGTGCCAGCAGCCGAGAGACTAGCACAGATACGCAGTATTTT. Translating it yields CASSRETSTDTQYF.